This T cell receptor beta chain was recovered during a study of cytomegalovirus exposure and HLA in healthy donors. Turning to the study itself: When 398 donors were genotyped, more than 70% of them were found to fall in the Caucasian-associated ancestry cluster. Broader study findings: Through in vitro validation, a few CMV-associated chains were shown to be specific for CMV antigens. Further analysis, carried out later, found HLA-associated TCR beta chains more clonally expanded than equally common other chains.

The CDR3 has 14 residues. V lost 5 bases, J lost 4 bases, and 7 bases stayed unmatched. The germline CDR1 and CDR2 sequences are SGHDT and YYEEEE. PCR primers comprised 60 Vbeta and 13 Jbeta primers. TCRdb's copy holds only in-frame clones and misses some; the assay was immunoSEQ multiplex PCR. The sample holds 90,000 to 100,000 clones, less than 70% seen once. Nominally healthy donors provided the samples, though records likely missed some immune exposures. The table lists this clone with a few counts. What it binds is not known. V gene TRBV5-6 combines with J gene TRBJ1-2; 8 nucleotides agree with TRBD1. Sequenced material: PBMCs. The sequence was collected from a female donor in good health and CMV-seronegative. The CDR3 nucleotides are TGTGCCAGCAGGCTGACAGGGGCCGGCTATGGCTACACCTTC. It is translated as CASRLTGAGYGYTF.